Below, 10 T cell receptor beta chains from the same sample are listed, as sequenced in a study of blood T cells in healthy people across ages. The use of a sample-barcoded 5' primer and a J-beta primer mix characterized a second PCR of roughly 6 to 12 cycles. TCRdb re-called the 5' RACE reads through MiXCR, storing one row per CDR3 protein. The sample yields some 1.4 million distinct CDR3 sequences, about 43% seen once. Sample: blood. These receptors came from a woman between 18 and 30 years old in good health.

This rearrangement joins TRBV4-2 to TRBJ2-1; a weak D match, TRBD2 (6 bases). The CDR3 is 15 amino acids. V was clipped by 0 bases and J by 6 bases, with 12 bases between them. Germline lookup yields CDR1 LGHNA and CDR2 YNFKEQ. The CDR3 region has the DNA TGTGCCAGCAGCCAAGATACAAGGGGAGGCAATGAGCAGTTCTTC. Residues: CASSQDTRGGNEQFF.

The chain is built from TRBV10-3 and TRBJ2-5; D is perhaps TRBD1 (6 bases). The CDR3 sequence is 12 residues long. Germline lookup yields CDR1 ENHRY and CDR2 SYGVKD. V lost 8 bases and J 1 base, leaving 8 bases between the germline ends. This CDR3 reads CAIAGAQETQYF. CDR3 nucleotides: TGTGCCATCGCAGGGGCCCAAGAGACCCAGTACTTC.

This sequence joins TRBV20-1 and TRBJ2-1; 10 positions agree with TRBD2. V lost 6 bases to trimming and J lost 4 bases; unmatched junction nucleotides: 9. From germline, CDR1 is DFQATT and CDR2 SNEGSKA (reference sequence). This CDR3 comprises 15 residues. The CDR3 sequence is CSARLTSGIYNEQFF. Written as DNA, the CDR3 is TGCAGTGCGCGCCTTACTAGCGGGATTTACAATGAGCAGTTCTTC.

The chain joins TRBV3-1 to TRBJ1-5; D gene ambiguous. Germline loops: CDR1 LGHDT, CDR2 YNNKEL (reference sequence). The ends were cut back, 0 bases at V and 7 bases at J, with 7 bases in the middle. CDR3 length equals 13 residues. CDR3: CASSQDWRQPQHF. The CDR3 region has the DNA TGTGCCAGCAGCCAAGATTGGAGGCAGCCCCAGCATTTT.

The chain links TRBV28 to TRBJ1-6; D possibly corresponds to TRBD1 (5 bases). Germline CDR1 and CDR2: MDHEN and SYDVKM. The CDR3 is made up of 15 amino acids. Trimming stripped 6 bases from V and 7 bases from J, with 16 bases between. The CDR3: CASSPGTATNSPLHF. CDR3 DNA: TGTGCCAGCAGCCCCGGGACGGCGACGAATTCACCCCTCCACTTT.

The chain has TRBV27 and TRBJ1-2; 8 positions agree with TRBD1. Unmatched junction bases numbered 6, after V lost 5 bases and J lost 4 bases. The CDR3 loop spans 14 amino acids. CDR1 is MNHEY, CDR2 SMNVEV, per germline (reference sequence). The CDR3: CASSLSTGAYGYTF. The DNA for the CDR3 is TGTGCCAGCAGTCTCTCGACAGGGGCCTATGGCTACACCTTC.

J is TRBJ2-2 and V is TRBV29-1; D remains ambiguous. CDR1 is SQVTM, CDR2 ANQGSEA, per germline. Trimming took 1 base from V and 1 from J, leaving 7 bases between them. The CDR3 runs to 14 residues. Here the CDR3 reads CSVEGVRNTGELFF. CDR3 DNA sequence: TGCAGCGTTGAAGGCGTCCGGAACACCGGGGAGCTGTTTTTT.

This clonotype appeared a few times. This chain joins TRBV29-1 and TRBJ2-6; D possibly corresponds to TRBD1 (6 bases). Looked up from germline, CDR1 is SQVTM and CDR2 is ANQGSEA. Trimming removed 1 base from V and 0 bases from J, with 13 bases in between. This CDR3 region has 17 residues. CDR3 amino acids: CSVEAGALSSGANVLTF. The CDR3 DNA follows: TGCAGCGTTGAAGCAGGGGCCCTTAGCTCTGGGGCCAACGTCCTGACTTTC.

V gene TRBV2 combines with J gene TRBJ1-2; 9 nucleotides agree with TRBD1. CDR3 length: 15 residues. V lost 6 bases and J lost 5; bases outside the gene matches: 10. Germline lookup yields CDR1 SNHLY and CDR2 FYNNEI. The CDR3 region has the DNA TGTGCCAGCAGGGACACCGGGACAGGGATTTATGGCTACACCTTC. As protein: CASRDTGTGIYGYTF.

In its sample, this clonotype was seen a few times. V usage is TRBV7-2 and J usage is TRBJ2-3, with D possibly matching TRBD1 (6 bases). The CDR3 extends over 16 amino acids. The V end lost 4 bases, the J end lost 1 base, and 15 bases lay between the germline ends. The germline CDR1 and CDR2 sequences are SGHTA and FQGNSA. CDR3 sequence (DNA): TGTGCCAGCAGCTCCCGGACAGACACCGGCACAGATACGCAGTATTTT. Its protein is CASSSRTDTGTDTQYF.